A selection of T cell receptor beta chains follows, all from one sample in a study of shared clonotypes between healthy human individuals. Only in-frame clones appear in the TCRdb table, and some are missing; sequencing was by immunoSEQ multiplex PCR. The sample has approximately 640,000 clones, 80% to 95% seen once; the top ten hold 30% to 40%. The sample comprised memory CD8+ T cells from PBMCs. All receptors derive from a man aged 18 to 30 in good health. Some clones in this sample may be carry-over from other donors' samples. Both conserved end residues are part of each CDR3. A D gene is named only where the DNA matches it firmly. Size is omitted from some rows. Given values are once, few, many or a class for expanded clones.

V	size	J	D	CDR3	DNA
TRBV19	NA	TRBJ2-1	NA	CASSSELAINNEQFF	TGTGCCAGTTCTTCTGAGCTAGCGATCAACAATGAGCAGTTCTTC
TRBV6-4	few	TRBJ2-2	NA	CASSDLQGHSGELFF	TGTGCCAGCAGTGACCTCCAGGGCCACTCCGGGGAGCTGTTTTTT
TRBV11-2	NA	TRBJ2-5	TRBD2	CASSLDNLPREGIQETQYF	TGTGCCAGCAGCTTAGACAATCTTCCGCGGGAGGGAATCCAAGAGACCCAGTACTTC
TRBV5-5	NA	TRBJ2-7	NA	CASRDSSYEQYF	TGTGCCAGCAGGGACTCATCCTACGAGCAGTACTTC
TRBV9	NA	TRBJ2-1	NA	CASSVGPSDEQFF	TGTGCCAGCAGCGTAGGGCCGAGCGATGAGCAGTTCTTC
TRBV7-2	NA	TRBJ2-1	TRBD1	CASSLVWTGTHNEQFF	TGTGCCAGCAGCTTAGTCTGGACAGGGACCCACAATGAGCAGTTCTTC
TRBV2	NA	TRBJ2-1	TRBD2	CAIPGLAGTNEQFF	TGTGCCATCCCGGGACTAGCGGGAACGAATGAGCAGTTCTTC
TRBV5-1	NA	TRBJ2-7	TRBD2	CASRSGTSDSYEQYF	TGCGCCAGCAGGAGCGGGACTAGCGACTCCTACGAGCAGTACTTC
TRBV9	NA	TRBJ1-1	TRBD1	CASSSGTGFMNTEAFF	TGTGCCAGCAGCTCCGGGACAGGATTTATGAACACTGAAGCTTTCTTT
TRBV16	NA	TRBJ2-7	NA	CASSWRVYEQYF	TGTGCCAGCAGCTGGCGGGTCTACGAGCAGTACTTC
TRBV13	NA	TRBJ1-2	TRBD1	CASRGQGDYGYTF	TGTGCCAGCAGAGGACAGGGAGACTATGGCTACACCTTC
TRBV7-2	once	TRBJ2-7	TRBD2	CASRPRGELRYEQYF	TGTGCCAGCAGGCCACGGGGGGAGCTAAGGTACGAGCAGTACTTC
TRBV27	once	TRBJ2-5	NA	CASRRLSSQETQYF	TGTGCCAGCAGGAGATTAAGTTCGCAGGAGACCCAGTACTTC
TRBV7-9	NA	TRBJ1-2	NA	CASSPRPTGINYGYTF	TGTGCCAGCAGCCCCCGCCCCACCGGGATAAACTATGGCTACACCTTC
TRBV7-3	few	TRBJ1-1	NA	CASSFGVWTEAFF	TGTGCCAGCAGCTTCGGAGTATGGACTGAAGCTTTCTTT
TRBV30	NA	TRBJ2-1	NA	CAWSSLSYNEQFF	TGTGCCTGGAGTTCTCTGTCCTACAATGAGCAGTTCTTC
TRBV6-5	NA	TRBJ1-2	NA	CASSPTGNYGYTF	TGTGCCAGCAGTCCGACGGGTAACTATGGCTACACCTTC
TRBV7-9	NA	TRBJ2-1	NA	CASSHDYRNNEQFF	TGTGCCAGCAGCCACGACTACCGAAACAATGAGCAGTTCTTC
TRBV7-8	once	TRBJ1-2	NA	CASSLGLAVSYGYTF	TGTGCCAGCAGCTTAGGATTGGCCGTCAGTTATGGCTACACCTTC
TRBV7-9	NA	TRBJ1-5	NA	CASSLDFGQPQHF	TGTGCCAGCAGCTTAGATTTCGGTCAGCCCCAGCATTTT
TRBV27	NA	TRBJ1-1	NA	CASSLVQGRTEAFF	TGTGCCAGCAGTTTAGTGCAGGGGAGGACTGAAGCTTTCTTT
TRBV9	NA	TRBJ1-2	TRBD1	CASSEARGQYDYGYTF	TGTGCCAGCAGCGAGGCGAGGGGACAGTATGACTATGGCTACACCTTC
TRBV7-9	NA	TRBJ2-6	NA	CATVGGSSGANVLTF	TGTGCCACGGTGGGTGGTTCTTCTGGGGCCAACGTCCTGACTTTC
TRBV12-5	once	TRBJ2-1	TRBD2	CATSGGYNEQFF	TGTGCAACTAGCGGAGGATACAATGAGCAGTTCTTC
TRBV7-9	NA	TRBJ2-7	NA	CASRGGFDEQYF	TGTGCCAGCAGGGGGGGTTTCGACGAGCAGTACTTC
TRBV6-6	few	TRBJ1-5	NA	CASSYAASNQPQHF	TGTGCCAGCAGTTACGCGGCTAGCAATCAGCCCCAGCATTTT
TRBV27	NA	TRBJ2-5	TRBD1	CASSPTLVQGPALQETQYF	TGTGCCAGCAGTCCAACCCTGGTACAGGGGCCGGCCCTCCAAGAGACCCAGTACTTC
TRBV6-1	NA	TRBJ1-5	NA	CASSPSTFSNQPQHF	TGTGCCAGCAGTCCCTCTACTTTTAGCAATCAGCCCCAGCATTTT
TRBV27	NA	TRBJ2-2	NA	CASSPLSQTGELFF	TGTGCCAGCAGCCCGCTTTCTCAGACCGGGGAGCTGTTTTTT
TRBV7-8	NA	TRBJ1-2	NA	CASSDWGEGLGYGYTF	TGTGCCAGCAGCGACTGGGGGGAGGGGCTTGGCTATGGCTACACCTTC
TRBV7-3	many	TRBJ2-2	TRBD2	CASSAGDGELFF	TGTGCCAGCAGCGCGGGGGACGGGGAGCTGTTTTTT
TRBV9	NA	TRBJ2-7	NA	CASSPPDGYEQYF	TGTGCCAGCAGCCCCCCGGACGGCTACGAGCAGTACTTC
TRBV10-1	once	TRBJ2-1	TRBD2	CASSEGRLAGGTYNEQFF	TGCGCCAGCAGTGAAGGGAGGCTAGCGGGAGGGACCTACAATGAGCAGTTCTTC
TRBV7-9	NA	TRBJ2-3	NA	CASSTTRGAGTDTQYF	TGTGCCAGCAGCACAACCCGGGGGGCTGGCACAGATACGCAGTATTTT
TRBV14	NA	TRBJ2-5	TRBD1	CASSQTGGLRVETQYF	TGTGCCAGCAGCCAAACAGGGGGCTTAAGAGTAGAGACCCAGTACTTC
TRBV28	NA	TRBJ1-2	TRBD1	CASSPGQVLYGYTF	TGTGCCAGCAGCCCGGGACAGGTCCTCTATGGCTACACCTTC
TRBV9	NA	TRBJ2-3	TRBD2	CASSVAKAGGPDTQYF	TGTGCCAGCAGCGTAGCGAAAGCGGGAGGGCCAGATACGCAGTATTTT
TRBV6-5	NA	TRBJ2-1	TRBD2	CASSPGLAGWEQFF	TGTGCCAGCAGTCCGGGACTAGCGGGATGGGAGCAGTTCTTC
TRBV28	NA	TRBJ1-5	NA	CASEGGGNQPQHF	TGTGCCAGCGAGGGGGGAGGCAATCAGCCCCAGCATTTT
TRBV11-2	NA	TRBJ2-1	NA	CASSLVGGESEQFF	TGTGCCAGCAGCTTGGTTGGCGGGGAGAGTGAGCAGTTCTTC
TRBV2	NA	TRBJ1-3	TRBD1	CASTDRGNTIYF	TGTGCCAGCACGGACAGGGGAAACACCATATATTTT
TRBV30	NA	TRBJ1-1	NA	CAWSTLTEAFF	TGTGCCTGGAGTACCCTGACTGAAGCTTTCTTT
TRBV29-1	NA	TRBJ2-7	NA	CSVDGVFDEPYEQYF	TGCAGCGTTGACGGGGTTTTTGATGAGCCCTACGAGCAGTACTTC
TRBV29-1	NA	TRBJ2-2	NA	CSASSSAGELFF	TGCAGCGCCTCCTCCTCCGCCGGGGAGCTGTTTTTT
TRBV7-6	NA	TRBJ2-3	TRBD1	CASSLYRGDTQYF	TGTGCCAGCAGCTTATACAGGGGAGATACGCAGTATTTT
TRBV6-5	NA	TRBJ1-5	TRBD1	CASRTTGGSNQPQHF	TGTGCCAGCAGGACTACAGGGGGTAGCAATCAGCCCCAGCATTTT
TRBV6-5	NA	TRBJ1-2	NA	CASSYYRSDGYTF	TGTGCCAGCAGTTACTACAGGTCGGATGGCTACACCTTC
TRBV2	few	TRBJ1-4	TRBD1	CASGTGVNEKLFF	TGTGCCAGCGGGACAGGTGTTAATGAAAAACTGTTTTTT
TRBV29-1	once	TRBJ1-2	TRBD1	CSVDLPDRVYGYTF	TGCAGCGTTGACCTCCCGGACAGGGTCTATGGCTACACCTTC
TRBV9	NA	TRBJ1-3	NA	CASSALSAGDSGNTIYF	TGTGCCAGCAGCGCGCTTTCCGCCGGGGACTCTGGAAACACCATATATTTT
TRBV6-6	NA	TRBJ2-1	NA	CASSYLVRNEQFF	TGTGCCAGCAGTTATTTGGTTAGGAATGAGCAGTTCTTC
TRBV14	NA	TRBJ2-1	NA	CASSQRRSVYNEQFF	TGTGCCAGCAGCCAACGTCGATCGGTCTACAATGAGCAGTTCTTC
TRBV4-3	NA	TRBJ2-1	NA	CASSQGSTREIYNEQFF	TGCGCCAGCAGCCAAGGCTCGACCCGCGAAATTTACAATGAGCAGTTCTTC
TRBV21-1	NA	TRBJ1-1	NA	CASSKALRGRPNTEAFF	TGTGCCAGCAGCAAAGCGCTTAGGGGGCGGCCTAACACTGAAGCTTTCTTT
TRBV4-1	NA	TRBJ2-7	NA	CASSQDGQREQYF	TGCGCCAGCAGCCAAGACGGTCAGAGGGAGCAGTACTTC
TRBV12-5	NA	TRBJ2-1	TRBD1	CASGLQGNNEQFF	TGTGCTAGTGGTCTACAGGGGAACAATGAGCAGTTCTTC
TRBV19	NA	TRBJ2-3	TRBD1	CASSLTGTGGFSDTQYF	TGTGCCAGTAGTTTAACCGGGACAGGGGGCTTTTCAGATACGCAGTATTTT
TRBV7-9	NA	TRBJ2-5	NA	CASSLAGGRTRETQYF	TGTGCCAGCAGCTTAGCAGGGGGACGCACTAGGGAGACCCAGTACTTC